This T cell receptor (beta chain) stems from a study of control samples from healthy donors and cancer patients. In germline, CDR1 is MNHEY, CDR2 SVGAGI. The CDR3 sequence is 14 residues long. V was pared by 6 bases and J by 0 bases, with 11 bases between. Data came from immunoSEQ multiplex PCR; TCRdb stores just in-frame clones and leaves some out. This table has some 74,000 clones, 65% to 85% appearing once. The chain recombines TRBV6-5 with TRBJ2-5; D possibly corresponds to TRBD2 (6 bases). The TCR comes from a man aged 60 to 75 in good health. Source material: blood. In DNA form, the CDR3 reads TGTGCCAGCAGCTTAGCGGAATACCAAGAGACCCAGTACTTC. It is translated as CASSLAEYQETQYF.